This T cell receptor (beta chain) was observed in a study of CD8+ T cells in alopecia areata. For the study at large: After 6 to 18 months of tofacitinib, follow-up continued 6 months off drug. Severity scoring for treated patients was based on the percentage of affected scalp area. Overall study findings and caveats: Whereas mice showed it more clearly, TCR sharing across patients was murkier, possibly because of HLA. Under tofacitinib, numerous expanded lesional clonotypes remained detectable in scalp and blood.

Sequencing relied on a cDNA template that was reverse transcribed from extracted RNA. Generated by immunoSEQ multiplex PCR, the TCRdb table keeps only in-frame clones and is missing some. Here the sample spans 130,000 to 150,000 clones, 65% to 90% being singletons. This CDR3 comprises 16 residues. Trimming took 5 bases from V and 6 from J, leaving 20 bases between them. CDR1 is SGHVS, CDR2 FNYEAQ, per germline. Treatment reported: oral pan-JAK inhibitor, 5-10 mg twice daily. On this clone itself: The antigen remains undetermined.

This TCR was sampled from a human donor with alopecia areata. This chain links TRBV7-6 with TRBJ2-1; TRBD1 is a possible D gene (7 bases). The specimen was CD8+ T cells sorted from blood, collected at week 4, from a patient treated with tofacitinib. CDR3 loop: CASSLMGAGGGNEQFF. CDR3 nucleotides: TGTGCCAGCAGCCTAATGGGGGCAGGGGGAGGCAATGAGCAGTTCTTC.